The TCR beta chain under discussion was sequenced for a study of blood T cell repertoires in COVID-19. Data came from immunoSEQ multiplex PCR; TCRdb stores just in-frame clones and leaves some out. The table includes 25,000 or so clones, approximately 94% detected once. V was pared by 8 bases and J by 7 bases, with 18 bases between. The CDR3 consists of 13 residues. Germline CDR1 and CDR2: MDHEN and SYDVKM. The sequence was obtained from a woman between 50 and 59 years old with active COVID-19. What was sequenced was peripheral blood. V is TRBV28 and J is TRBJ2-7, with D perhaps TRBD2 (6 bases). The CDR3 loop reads CASCGAWGEEQYF. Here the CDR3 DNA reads TGTGCCAGCTGCGGGGCATGGGGTGAAGAGCAGTACTTC. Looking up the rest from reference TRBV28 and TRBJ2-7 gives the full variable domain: DVKVTQSSRYLVKRTGEKVFLECVQDMDHENMFWYRQDPGLGLRLIYFSYDVKMKEKGDIPEGYSVSREKKERFSLILESASTNQTSMYLCASCGAWGEEQYFGPGTRLTVT.